This T cell receptor (beta chain) was observed in a study of CXCR3-negative and CXCR3-positive naive CD8 T cells. Study-wide results and limits: The study found more hydrophobic TRB CDR3s in CXCR3-positive naive cells than in CXCR3-negative naive cells. Expression of CXCR3 was partially reduced after cryopreservation, and fresh PBMCs were used in most assays. Similar TRBV-TRBJ usage was seen in naive cells (both CXCR3-negative and CXCR3-positive), but memory cells differed.

For this clonotype: Its antigen is undetermined.

Libraries of TRB cDNA were made by 5' RACE and carried UMIs. TCRdb reprocessed the 5' RACE reads and reports one entry per CDR3 protein, with no DNA. The table lists roughly 59,000 distinct CDR3 sequences. The CDR3 runs to 18 residues. Germline values: CDR1 MNHNS, CDR2 SASEGT. Sequenced: naive CXCR3+ CD8+ T cells from blood. Subset defined: CD45RO-CCR7+CD27+CD95- naive CD8+ T cells expressing CXCR3 (TNR3+). The TCR was taken from a human donor in good health. Some clones in this sample may be carry-over from other donors' samples. The V call is TRBV6-1, the J call TRBJ1-2; the D call from TCRdb, TRBD1, cannot be confirmed without DNA. CDR3 residues: CASSDLIRITGADFGYTF.